This T cell receptor beta chain comes out of a study of blood T cell repertoires in COVID-19. Study-level information: COVID-19 samples, acute and convalescent, were from the United States, Italy and Spain. The cDNA or gDNA used as material had been derived from T cells, B-cell-depleted T cells, or PBMCs.

Trimming took off 1 base at V and 9 bases at J, with 7 bases between the two ends. This CDR3 is 12 amino acids long. Per the germline V gene, CDR1 is LGHNA and CDR2 is YNFKEQ. This clone turned up a few times. The authors' processing: How many nucleated cells were present was estimated from reference gene primer amplification. TCRdb's copy holds only in-frame clones and misses some; the assay was immunoSEQ multiplex PCR. V and J calls and clone size follow that table, whereas D and trimming were derived from the DNA. Among about 300,000 clones listed, 88% were seen once. Source material: peripheral blood. This sequence joins TRBV4-2 and TRBJ2-1; a possible D gene is TRBD1 (6 bases). This sequence originates from a woman aged 30 to 39 who had recovered from COVID-19. CDR3 coding DNA: TGTGCCAGCAGCCAAGTAGGGGGTGAGCAGTTCTTC. Translating it yields CASSQVGGEQFF.